This TCR beta chain was identified in a study of cytomegalovirus exposure and HLA in healthy donors. V lost 4 bases, J lost 2 bases, and 17 bases lay in between. Looked up from germline, CDR1 is SQVTM and CDR2 is ANQGSEA. The CDR3 runs to 15 residues. Vbeta (60) and Jbeta (13) primers were used in the PCR. TCRdb keeps only in-frame clones here, not all; method: immunoSEQ multiplex PCR. The sample comprises 95,000 or so clones, around 79% of which are singletons, and around 5% rests with the top ten. The receptor was isolated from a woman between 40 and 55 years old in good health and CMV-seronegative. The chain carries TRBV29-1 and TRBJ2-5; a weak D match, TRBD1 (5 bases). Sequencing was done on a sample of PBMCs. CDR3 DNA: TGCAGCGTTGCTAAGGGGCAGACTGTACAAGAGACCCAGTACTTC. This gives the protein CSVAKGQTVQETQYF. Together with reference TRBV29-1 and TRBJ2-5, the CDR3 gives the full variable domain: SAVISQKPSRDICQRGTSLTIQCQVDSQVTMMFWYRQQPGQSLTLIATANQGSEATYESGFVIDKFPISRPNLTFSTLTVSNMSPEDSSIYLCSVAKGQTVQETQYFGPGTRLLVL.